The rows below give T cell receptor beta chains drawn from one sample of a study of T cell responses to AZD1222 COVID-19 vaccine. Assay used: immunoSEQ multiplex PCR; TCRdb lists only in-frame clones, some missing. Here the sample spans tens of thousands of clones, less than 90% being singletons. The sequencing here drew on peripheral blood, taken on day 0 of AZD1222 vaccination. The source is an adult in good health. CDR3s include the opening cysteine and the closing phenylalanine or tryptophan. D genes are given only for firm matches. The size entry is marked missing in some rows and otherwise reads once, few, many or a size class.

v_gene	d_gene	j_gene	abundance	CDR3aa	CDR3nt
TRBV27	.	TRBJ1-5	.	CASSFLLGPQHF	TGTGCCAGCAGTTTTCTCCTGGGGCCCCAGCATTTT
TRBV7-2	.	TRBJ2-5	few	CASSFSGQETQYF	TGTGCCAGCAGCTTTAGCGGACAAGAGACCCAGTACTTC
TRBV5-8	TRBD1	TRBJ1-6	.	CASSSWTGGNSPLHF	TGTGCCAGCAGCTCGTGGACAGGGGGAAATTCACCCCTCCACTTT
TRBV6-1	.	TRBJ2-3	.	CASSYSLWVDTQYF	TGTGCCAGCAGTTATAGCCTATGGGTAGATACGCAGTATTTT
TRBV3-1/TRBV3-2	TRBD1	TRBJ2-2	.	CASSQGDSNTGELFF	TGTGCCAGCAGCCAAGGGGACAGCAACACCGGGGAGCTGTTTTTT
TRBV13	.	TRBJ2-1	.	CASSARQYNEQFF	TGTGCCAGCAGCGCAAGACAGTACAATGAGCAGTTCTTC
TRBV9	.	TRBJ1-2	.	CASSPRARADYGYTF	TGTGCCAGCAGCCCCCGAGCCAGGGCTGACTATGGCTACACCTTC
TRBV24-1	.	TRBJ2-2	.	CATSDSATGELFF	TGTGCCACCAGTGATAGCGCCACCGGGGAGCTGTTTTTT
TRBV27	.	TRBJ1-5	.	CASRDGGFNQPQHF	TGTGCCAGCAGGGACGGGGGGTTCAATCAGCCCCAGCATTTT
TRBV6-5	TRBD1	TRBJ1-1	.	CASSRGQGDTEAFF	TGTGCCAGCAGCCGAGGACAGGGTGACACTGAAGCTTTCTTT
TRBV7-9	.	TRBJ2-7	.	CASSLSSGTDNYEQYF	TGTGCCAGCAGCCTCTCATCCGGGACGGATAACTACGAGCAGTACTTC
TRBV5-1	.	TRBJ1-1	once	CASSLGATGYTEAFF	TGCGCCAGCAGCTTGGGGGCCACAGGATACACTGAAGCTTTCTTT
TRBV9	TRBD1	TRBJ1-1	.	CASSVGQGANTEAFF	TGTGCCAGCAGCGTAGGACAGGGGGCGAACACTGAAGCTTTCTTT
TRBV2	.	TRBJ2-7	.	CASSRAPSSYEQYF	TGTGCCAGCAGCCGGGCGCCTTCCTCCTACGAGCAGTACTTC
TRBV9	.	TRBJ2-3	.	CASSSTDTQYF	TGTGCCAGCAGCAGCACAGATACGCAGTATTTT
TRBV10-1	.	TRBJ1-2	.	CASSRGGVPEGHGYTF	TGCGCCAGCTCCCGGGGAGGGGTTCCCGAAGGGCATGGCTACACCTTC
TRBV19	.	TRBJ2-7	.	CASSEQQGYEQYF	TGTGCCAGTAGTGAGCAACAGGGTTACGAGCAGTACTTC
TRBV28	.	TRBJ2-7	few	CASSLSSKEQYF	TGTGCCAGCAGTTTATCTTCGAAGGAGCAGTACTTC
TRBV6-1	.	TRBJ2-2	.	CASSERGIGELFF	TGTGCCAGCAGTGAGAGGGGGATCGGGGAGCTGTTTTTT
TRBV11-3	.	TRBJ1-1	.	CASSPGREETEAFF	TGTGCCAGCAGCCCGGGACGGGAGGAAACTGAAGCTTTCTTT
TRBV19	TRBD2	TRBJ2-7	.	CASSIVQRGPFEQYF	TGTGCCAGTAGTATAGTCCAGCGGGGCCCGTTTGAGCAGTACTTC
TRBV19	.	TRBJ2-6	.	CASSMIEGISGANVLTF	TGTGCCAGTAGTATGATCGAGGGAATCTCTGGGGCCAACGTCCTGACTTTC
TRBV5-1	TRBD1	TRBJ2-5	.	CASSSQDRGYAETQYF	TGCGCCAGCAGCTCCCAAGACAGGGGGTATGCGGAGACCCAGTACTTC
TRBV3-1/TRBV3-2	.	TRBJ1-4	.	CASSQRTDGGELFF	TGTGCCAGCAGCCAGCGAACGGATGGAGGTGAACTGTTTTTT